This T cell receptor beta chain was recovered during a study of cytomegalovirus exposure and HLA in healthy donors. The CDR3 extends over 15 amino acids. Germline V gene data show CDR1 as KGHSH and CDR2 as LQKENI. J lost 1 base, V lost 2 bases, and 3 bases had no gene match. Study-wide results and limits: In a later analysis, specific HLA alleles were associated with approximately 16,000 TCR beta sequences at a 0.05 false discovery rate. A later analysis showed TCR association rates differing by HLA locus, peaking at DRB1 and lowest at HLA-C.

Sampled while nominally healthy, donors likely had unrecorded immune exposures. As to this clone: Its matching antigen is unknown.

The PCR ran on 60 Vbeta and 13 Jbeta primers. Repertoires were generated with immunoSEQ multiplex PCR, while TCRdb's copy carries only in-frame clones and drops some. This table has roughly 160,000 clones, around 80% appearing once. The sequenced sample consisted of PBMCs. The chain combines TRBV18 with TRBJ2-3; 7 nucleotides agree with TRBD2. The clonotype was recovered from a boy aged 2 to 10 in good health and CMV-seronegative. Here the CDR3 reads CASSPIAGRTDTQYF. CDR3 DNA: TGTGCCAGCTCACCAATAGCGGGCCGCACAGATACGCAGTATTTT.